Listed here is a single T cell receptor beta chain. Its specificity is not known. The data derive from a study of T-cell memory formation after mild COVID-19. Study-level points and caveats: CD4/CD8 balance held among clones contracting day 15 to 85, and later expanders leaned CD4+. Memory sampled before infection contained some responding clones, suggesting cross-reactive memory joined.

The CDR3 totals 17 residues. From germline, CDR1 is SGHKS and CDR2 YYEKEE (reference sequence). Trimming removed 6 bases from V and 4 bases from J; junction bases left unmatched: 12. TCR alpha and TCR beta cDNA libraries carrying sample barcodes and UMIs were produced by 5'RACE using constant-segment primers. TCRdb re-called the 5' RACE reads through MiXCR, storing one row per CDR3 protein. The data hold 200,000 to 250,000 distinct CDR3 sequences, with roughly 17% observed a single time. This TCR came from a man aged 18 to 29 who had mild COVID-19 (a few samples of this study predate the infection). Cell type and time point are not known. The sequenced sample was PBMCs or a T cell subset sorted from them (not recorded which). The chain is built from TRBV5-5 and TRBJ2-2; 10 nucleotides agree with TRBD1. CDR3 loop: CASIPGTGAMGTGELFF. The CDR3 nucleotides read TGTGCCAGCATCCCCGGGACAGGGGCGATGGGCACCGGGGAGCTGTTTTTT.